One sample yielded the 19 T cell receptor beta chains listed below, sequenced in a study of blood T cells in healthy people across ages. Using a J-beta primer mix together with a sample-barcoded 5' primer, a second PCR was run for about 6 to 11 cycles. TCRdb itself ran the 5' RACE reads through MiXCR, one entry per CDR3 protein. In the table there are just over 1 million distinct CDR3 sequences, under 45% of which are singletons. The sequencing sample was made of blood. The receptors derive from a woman aged 55 to 70 in good health.

This clonotype was seen more than once but under ten times. This chain uses TRBV11-2 with TRBJ2-4; no definite D call. This CDR3 region has 15 residues. Germline assignment: CDR1 SGHAT and CDR2 FQNNGV. V dropped 0 bases and J dropped 12 bases, with 18 bases sitting between them. CDR3 bases: TGTGCCAGCAGCTTAGATCGACTCCCCCATCGTGATCAGTACTTC. Its translation is CASSLDRLPHRDQYF.

This clonotype was counted only a few times. The chain links TRBV3-1 to TRBJ2-7; no definite D call. The CDR3 is made up of 14 amino acids. Germline V gene data show CDR1 as LGHDT and CDR2 as YNNKEL (reference sequence). The germline V and J ends were trimmed by 5 bases and 0 bases, with 11 bases remaining between them. The CDR3, as DNA: TGTGCCAGCAGCTCGACTCAGAGCTCCTACGAGCAGTACTTC. This translates into CASSSTQSSYEQYF.

V usage is TRBV2 and J usage is TRBJ2-1; the D call may be TRBD1 or TRBD2 (5 bases each). Trimming cost V 5 bases and J 6 bases, with 14 bases left between them. Germline V lookup: CDR1 SNHLY, CDR2 FYNNEI. The CDR3 has 14 residues. CDR3 sequence (DNA): TGTGCCAGCAGTATTTCAGGGAGTCTCAATGAGCAGTTCTTC. Protein: CASSISGSLNEQFF.

The DNA of the CDR3 is TGCAGTGCTATGCCCCCCTCGAACACTGAAGCTTTCTTT. Protein product: CSAMPPSNTEAFF. This chain links TRBV20-1 with TRBJ1-1; the D is unclear. Germline V lookup: CDR1 DFQATT, CDR2 SNEGSKA (reference sequence). V lost 4 bases to trimming and J lost 1 base, with 10 bases between them. The CDR3 covers 13 residues.

This clonotype was picked up a small number of times. The chain employs TRBV2 and TRBJ2-7, with D tentatively TRBD2 (5 bases). Germline lookup yields CDR1 SNHLY and CDR2 FYNNEI. Trimming removed 7 bases at V and 9 bases at J, with 16 bases between. The CDR3 spans 12 residues. CDR3 loop: CASINLRDVQYF. The CDR3, as DNA: TGTGCCAGCATCAACCTCCGGGATGTGCAGTACTTC.

This clonotype was seen only a few times. One end of the junction is discordant with germline, which a read error may explain. The chain carries TRBV6-2 or TRBV6-3 and TRBJ2-6, with 7 bases fitting TRBD1. The CDR3 totals 18 residues. The germline CDR1 and CDR2 sequences are MNHEY and SVGEGT. DNA of the CDR3: TGTGCCAGCAGTCCTAAATTCAGGGGGTCTACTGGGGCCAATGTCCTGACTTTC. It translates to CASSPKFRGSTGANVLTF.

J is TRBJ2-7 and V is TRBV6-2 or TRBV6-3; D possibly matches TRBD1 or TRBD2 (6 bases each). The germline CDR1 and CDR2 sequences are MNHEY and SVGEGT. Between the trimmed V and J ends, which lost 2 bases and 9 bases, there was a span of 11 bases. The CDR3 has 12 residues. The CDR3 nucleotides are TGTGCCAGCAGTTACGGGGGGCGCGGGCAGTACTTC. Translation: CASSYGGRGQYF.

About this clonotype itself: An end of the junction differs from the germline gene, which may be a read error. CDR3 loop: CASRAQQGVNSPPHF. The CDR3 DNA reads TGTGCCAGCAGGGCCCAACAGGGGGTGAATTCACCCCCCCACTTT. V and J are TRBV2 and TRBJ1-6, with TRBD1 matching 8 bases. In germline, CDR1 is SNHLY, CDR2 FYNNEI. CDR3 size: 15 residues.

The chain has TRBV6-2 or TRBV6-3 and TRBJ2-1; 7 bases align to TRBD2. The J segment lost 7 bases and the V segment lost 2 bases, leaving 11 bases of the junction unmatched. In germline, CDR1 is MNHEY, CDR2 SVGEGT. This CDR3 is 16 amino acids long. In DNA, the CDR3 is TGTGCCAGCAGTTACGGAGAAACGGGAGGCCCGAATGAGCAGTTCTTC. This gives the protein CASSYGETGGPNEQFF.

This sequence joins TRBV28 and TRBJ2-1; 10 nucleotides line up with TRBD2. CDR1 and CDR2 from the germline V gene are MDHEN and SYDVKM. Trimming cost V 2 bases and J 3 bases; bases outside gene matches: 4. This CDR3 spans 16 amino acids. The CDR3 protein is CASSLRLAGLYNEQFF. Here the CDR3 DNA reads TGTGCCAGCAGTTTAAGACTAGCGGGTCTCTACAATGAGCAGTTCTTC. The full variable domain, in which reference TRBV28 and TRBJ2-1 provide the parts outside the CDR3, is DVKVTQSSRYLVKRTGEKVFLECVQDMDHENMFWYRQDPGLGLRLIYFSYDVKMKEKGDIPEGYSVSREKKERFSLILESASTNQTSMYLCASSLRLAGLYNEQFFGPGTRLTVL.

This clonotype was counted a few times. J is TRBJ2-1 and V is TRBV7-3, with TRBD2 matching over 13 bases. The CDR3 loop spans 16 amino acids. In germline, CDR1 is SGHTA, CDR2 FQGTGA. V gave up 3 bases and J gave up 1 base; unmatched junction bases: 0. The CDR3, as DNA: TGTGCCAGCAGCTTGACTAGCGGGAGGTCCTACAATGAGCAGTTCTTC. Translation: CASSLTSGRSYNEQFF.

This clonotype has more than one count but fewer than ten. This chain uses TRBV28 with TRBJ2-1; D might be TRBD2 (6 bases). The CDR3 is made up of 16 amino acids. Germline V gene lookup returns CDR1 MDHEN and CDR2 SYDVKM. The V end was cut by 1 base, the J end by 3 bases, with 13 bases between. CDR3 sequence: CASSLLASVLYNEQFF. Written as DNA, the CDR3 is TGTGCCAGCAGTTTATTGGCTAGCGTTCTCTACAATGAGCAGTTCTTC.

This clonotype has only a few counts. The chain carries TRBV4-2 and TRBJ2-3; tentative D call: TRBD2 (6 bases). The CDR3 sequence is 17 residues long. Germline V gives CDR1 LGHNA, CDR2 YNFKEQ. Trimming pared 2 bases from V and 1 base from J, leaving 16 bases between. CDR3 sequence (DNA): TGTGCCAGCAGCCAAACCGGGACTTCCCTGGGCACAGATACGCAGTATTTT. This encodes CASSQTGTSLGTDTQYF.

The V and J genes are TRBV10-1 and TRBJ2-5; no firm D call. CDR1 is WNHNN, CDR2 SYGVQD, per germline (reference sequence). The CDR3 consists of 15 residues. Trimming cost V 0 bases and J 4 bases, with 12 bases left between them. CDR3 protein: CASSESVGLGETQYF. The CDR3 DNA reads TGCGCCAGCAGTGAGTCTGTGGGATTGGGAGAGACCCAGTACTTC.

The V gene is TRBV28, the J gene TRBJ2-5; 10 bases map to TRBD2. J lost 11 bases, V lost 5 bases, and 17 bases had no gene match. The CDR3 length is 16 residues. Germline V gives CDR1 MDHEN, CDR2 SYDVKM. CDR3 in DNA: TGTGCCAGCAGTGGCCGTTTGGCTAGCGGGAGTTATACGCAGTACTTC. Protein sequence: CASSGRLASGSYTQYF.

The chain joins TRBV29-1 to TRBJ1-4; 10 bases agree with TRBD1. Germline-derived CDR1 and CDR2 are SQVTM and ANQGSEA. The CDR3 has 15 residues. The ends lost 6 bases at V and 3 bases at J; junction bases unmatched: 7. The CDR3 protein is CSVGWTGGANEKLFF. The CDR3 bases are TGCAGCGTAGGATGGACAGGGGGGGCTAATGAAAAACTGTTTTTT.

This clonotype showed up just a few times. This sequence joins TRBV12-3 or TRBV12-4 and TRBJ2-1; D is undetermined. This CDR3 has 13 amino acids. Trimming removed 6 bases from V and 4 bases from J, with 10 bases in between. CDR3 residues: CASRYRAYNEQFF. DNA of the CDR3: TGTGCCAGCAGATACAGAGCGTACAATGAGCAGTTCTTC.

This clonotype was detected only a few times. This chain uses TRBV20-1 with TRBJ2-5; TRBD1 agrees at 11 bases. The germline CDR1 and CDR2 sequences are DFQATT and SNEGSKA (reference sequence). The ends lost 6 bases at V and 3 bases at J; junction bases unmatched: 9. The CDR3 covers 15 residues. The CDR3 loop is CSAESLGQGEETQYF. The DNA for the CDR3 is TGCAGTGCCGAATCCCTGGGACAGGGGGAAGAGACCCAGTACTTC.

The V gene is TRBV5-8, the J gene TRBJ2-7; a possible D gene is TRBD1 (6 bases). Germline CDR1 is SGHTS and CDR2 is YDEGEE. The CDR3 consists of 13 residues. The germline V and J ends were trimmed by 5 bases and 3 bases, with 12 bases remaining between them. The DNA for the CDR3 is TGTGCCAGCAGGGGCCGGGACAACTACGAGCAGTACTTC. Protein: CASRGRDNYEQYF. The whole variable domain, remainder taken from reference TRBV5-8 and TRBJ2-7, is EAGVTQSPTHLIKTRGQQATLRCSPISGHTSVYWYQQALGLGLQFLLWYDEGEERNRGNFPPRFSGRQFPNYSSELNVNALELEDSALYLCASRGRDNYEQYFGPGTRLTVT.